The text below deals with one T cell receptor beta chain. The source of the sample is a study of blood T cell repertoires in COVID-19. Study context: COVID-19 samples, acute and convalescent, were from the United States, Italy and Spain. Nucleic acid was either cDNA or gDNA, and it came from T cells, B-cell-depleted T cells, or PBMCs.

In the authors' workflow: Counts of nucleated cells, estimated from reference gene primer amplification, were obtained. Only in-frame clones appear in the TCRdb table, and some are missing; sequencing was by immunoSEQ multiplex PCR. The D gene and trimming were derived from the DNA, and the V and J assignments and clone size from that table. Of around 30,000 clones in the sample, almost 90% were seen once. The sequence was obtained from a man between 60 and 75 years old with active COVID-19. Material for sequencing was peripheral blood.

The CDR3, as DNA: TGCGCCAGCAGCTTGGGACGCCTTAGACCGGGACAGGGGGGAAATGGCTACACCTTC. Amino acids: CASSLGRLRPGQGGNGYTF. The rearrangement links TRBV5-1 to TRBJ1-2, with TRBD1 matching over 11 bases. The V and J ends lost 0 bases and 6 bases, in that order; junction bases with no gene match: 16. The V gene's germline CDR1 is SGHRS and CDR2 YFSETQ. This CDR3 comprises 19 residues.